The 16 T cell receptor beta chains below were found in one sample sequenced in a study of metastatic and nonmetastatic thyroid tumors (dated by TCRdb to the early 2020s). None of the patients had been given any treatment before thyroid surgery. The protocol used for the library was PCR. This sample was sequenced with an Illumina HiSeq 4000. The public sequencing data were trimmed at Q25 with fastp and processed into clonotypes with MiXCR by TCRdb, which kept only in-frame beta chains. Counted in this sample were 25,000 to 35,000 clones; 10% to 14% of them appeared once. The top ten hold more than 15% of the sample. Material: blood. Receptor source: a female donor with papillary thyroid cancer or a benign thyroid nodule (not recorded which). Some clones in this sample may be carry-over from other donors' samples.

This clone was seen repeatedly, ten times or more. The gene calls are TRBV20-1 and TRBJ2-1; D possibly corresponds to TRBD2 (5 bases). The length of the CDR3 is 13 residues. Germline V lookup: CDR1 DFQATT, CDR2 SNEGSKA (reference sequence). Trimming pared 6 bases from V and 6 bases from J, leaving 15 bases between. This CDR3 reads CSAQLESLNEQFF. The DNA of the CDR3 is TGCAGTGCCCAACTAGAATCCCTCAATGAGCAGTTCTTC.

Ten or more counts support this clone. The chain couples TRBV25-1 to TRBJ2-7; D possibly corresponds to TRBD2 (6 bases). Trimming took 3 bases from V and 3 from J, leaving 18 bases between them. The CDR3 has 16 amino acids. Germline-derived CDR1 and CDR2 are MGHDK and SYGVNS. The CDR3, as DNA: TGTGCCAGCAGTGACACGAACCGGGACTTAAGCTACGAGCAGTACTTC. It codes for CASSDTNRDLSYEQYF.

The sample holds many counts of this clone. The rearrangement uses TRBV6-2 or TRBV6-3 and TRBJ2-3, with a possible D match to TRBD2 (5 bases). Germline V CDR1 and CDR2: MNHEY, SVGEGT. There are 13 residues in the CDR3. The germline V and J ends were trimmed by 6 bases and 5 bases, with 12 bases remaining between them. The CDR3 reads CASSLRSGDTQYF. For the CDR3, the DNA is TGTGCCAGCAGCCTTAGGAGCGGAGATACGCAGTATTTT.

Worth noting for this clone: Germline is not matched at one junction end, which may reflect a read error. This chain links TRBV7-2 with TRBJ2-3, with D tentatively TRBD2 (5 bases). Germline CDR1 and CDR2: SGHTA and FQGNSA. CDR3 length: 11 amino acids. In DNA form, the CDR3 reads TGTGCCAGCAGCTTACGGGATACACAGTATTTT. It yields the protein CASSLRDTQYF.

This clone occurred many times. V is TRBV3-1 and J is TRBJ2-5; D is ambiguous. The germline V gene encodes CDR1 LGHDT and CDR2 YNNKEL (reference sequence). The CDR3 loop spans 13 amino acids. Trimming shortened V by 3 bases and J by 1 base, and 6 bases separated the two germline ends. Here the CDR3 DNA reads TGTGCCAGCAGCCAGAACGGCCAAGAGACCCAGTACTTC. This codes for CASSQNGQETQYF.

This clone was recorded a few times. The chain couples TRBV6-2 or TRBV6-3 to TRBJ2-7; a weak D match, TRBD1 (6 bases). This CDR3 is built from 15 residues. Germline assignment: CDR1 MNHEY and CDR2 SVGEGT. Trimming removed 6 bases at V and 0 bases at J, with 15 bases between. The CDR3 loop is CASRGLGAGSYEQYF. The CDR3 nucleotides are TGTGCCAGCAGGGGCCTGGGGGCCGGCTCCTACGAGCAGTACTTC.

This rearrangement joins TRBV20-1 to TRBJ2-7, with 10 bases identical to TRBD2. Germline trimming cut 6 bases from V and 4 bases from J; bases unmatched to any gene: 12. Germline CDR1 DFQATT, CDR2 SNEGSKA (reference sequence). CDR3 length equals 15 residues. The CDR3 DNA reads TGCAGTGCGGCACACTCTAGCGGGAGTATGTACGAGCAGTACTTC. Translating it yields CSAAHSSGSMYEQYF.

In this sample, this clone turned up many times. The chain links TRBV6-2 or TRBV6-3 to TRBJ2-1; perhaps D is TRBD1 or TRBD2 (5 bases each). V lost 7 bases and J 7 bases, leaving 14 bases between the germline ends. The CDR3 length is 13 residues. Germline lookup yields CDR1 MNHEY and CDR2 SVGEGT. Written as DNA, the CDR3 is TGTGCCAGCACTAAAGAGGGGTTTAATGAGCAGTTCTTC. This gives the protein CASTKEGFNEQFF.

The chain has TRBV20-1 and TRBJ2-7; maybe TRBD2 (5 bases). This CDR3 spans 11 amino acids. Germline V CDR1 and CDR2: DFQATT, SNEGSKA (reference sequence). V lost 5 bases and J 4 bases, leaving 9 bases between the germline ends. The CDR3 spells CSARRLYEQYF. The CDR3 nucleotides read TGCAGTGCTCGGAGACTATACGAGCAGTACTTC.

CDR3 sequence (DNA): TGTGCCAGCAGTGACAGGCATAGCAATGAGCAGTTCTTC. Its translation is CASSDRHSNEQFF. The chain couples TRBV28 to TRBJ2-1; D might be TRBD1 (6 bases). The CDR3 loop spans 13 amino acids. Germline CDR1 and CDR2: MDHEN and SYDVKM. Trimming removed 5 bases from V and 6 bases from J, with 11 bases in between.

At least ten counts were recorded for this clone. The J gene is TRBJ1-5, the V gene TRBV10-3, with unresolved D. Germline V CDR1 and CDR2: ENHRY, SYGVKD. The V gene lost 3 bases and the J gene lost 7 bases, with 10 bases spanning the gap. The CDR3 loop spans 13 amino acids. The CDR3 spells CAISDLSKQPQHF. The CDR3, as DNA: TGTGCCATCAGTGACTTGAGTAAGCAGCCCCAGCATTTT.

The chain joins TRBV2 to TRBJ2-7, with 7 bases aligning to TRBD2. After removal of 6 bases from V and 3 bases from J, the junction contained 8 bases not matched to a gene. The CDR3 is 14 amino acids. CDR1 is SNHLY, CDR2 FYNNEI, per germline. The CDR3 DNA reads TGTGCCAGCAGGGGGGGGGAGCGGTACTACGAGCAGTACTTC. As protein: CASRGGERYYEQYF.

By frequency in the sample, this clone is medium-sized. J is TRBJ2-5 and V is TRBV19, with D possibly TRBD1 on 6 matching bases. Deletions cut 5 bases from V and 7 bases from J, with 14 bases between. The CDR3 is 13 residues long. Germline V gene sequence: CDR1 LNHDA, CDR2 SQIVND (reference sequence). For the CDR3, the DNA is TGTGCCAGTAGTCCGCCAGGGGCGGGGACCCAGTACTTC. Its protein product is CASSPPGAGTQYF.

This clone was found many times. The chain joins TRBV19 to TRBJ2-5; the match to TRBD2 covers 11 bases. This CDR3 is built from 17 residues. With 3 bases clipped from V and 1 base from J, the junction kept 7 bases outside the gene matches. Germline V lookup: CDR1 LNHDA, CDR2 SQIVND (reference sequence). This chain's CDR3 is CASSIRLAGLLQETQYF. The CDR3 coding sequence is TGTGCCAGTAGTATCCGACTAGCGGGGTTGCTCCAAGAGACCCAGTACTTC.

A remark on this clone: A much larger clone sits a single nucleotide away, making a read error possible. The same CDR3 arises from other DNA sequences in this sample as well. V and J are TRBV3-1 and TRBJ1-2; D unclear. The CDR3 sequence is 12 residues long. The V gene's germline CDR1 is LGHDT and CDR2 YNNKEL (reference sequence). V dropped 3 bases and J dropped 10 bases, with 12 bases sitting between them. The CDR3 nucleotides are TGTGCCAGCAGCCAGGGCAAGGGCGCCTACACCTTC. Its translation is CASSQGKGAYTF. The full variable domain, completed using reference TRBV3-1 and TRBJ1-2, is DTAVSQTPKYLVTQMGNDKSIKCEQNLGHDTMYWYKQDSKKFLKIMFSYNNKELIINETVPNRFSPKSPDKAHLNLHINSLELGDSAVYFCASSQGKGAYTFGSGTRLTVV.

This clone was picked up a small number of times. The V gene is TRBV11-3, the J gene TRBJ1-2, with a tentative D call TRBD1 (5 bases). The V end lost 5 bases, the J end lost 7 bases, and 14 bases lay between the germline ends. The germline V gene has CDR1 SGHNT and CDR2 YENEEA. CDR3 length: 13 amino acids. CDR3 coding DNA: TGTGCCAGCAGCACCGGGGGAGGAACTGGCTACACCTTC. Translated: CASSTGGGTGYTF. The entire variable domain, with the rest obtained from reference TRBV11-3 and TRBJ1-2, is as follows: EAGVVQSPRYKIIEKKQPVAFWCNPISGHNTLYWYLQNLGQGPELLIRYENEEAVDDSQLPKDRFSAERLKGVDSTLKIQPAELGDSAVYLCASSTGGGTGYTFGSGTRLTVV.